This T cell receptor beta chain was sequenced during a study of blood T cell repertoires in COVID-19. Study information: Donors in the United States, Italy and Spain gave samples during acute or convalescent COVID-19.

Original methodology: The authors estimated nucleated cell counts from reference gene primer amplification. Produced via immunoSEQ multiplex PCR; TCRdb's table is partial and in-frame only. The V and J calls and the clone size are those of that table, but D and trimming were determined from the DNA. Here the sample spans some 130,000 clones, approximately 87% being singletons. This CDR3 has 13 residues. Looked up from germline, CDR1 is MNHEY and CDR2 is SMNVEV (reference sequence). With 3 bases clipped from V and 5 bases from J, the junction kept 0 bases outside the gene matches. The clonotype originates from a human donor in a cohort sampled during active COVID-19. The sample comprised peripheral blood. The chain couples TRBV27 to TRBJ1-4; 7 nucleotides agree with TRBD1. The CDR3 loop reads CASSLTGNEKLFF. The CDR3, as DNA: TGTGCCAGCAGTTTGACAGGGAATGAAAAACTGTTTTTT.